One and the same sample provided the 17 T cell receptor beta chains below, sequenced in a study of T-cell reconstitution after alpha-beta-depleted transplantation in children. TCRbeta library preparation incorporated unique molecular identifiers. TCRdb called the PCR reads again in MiXCR, with one record for every CDR3 protein. The sample records about 200,000 distinct CDR3 sequences, more than 14% being singletons. The starting material was PBMCs from the stem cell graft donor, obtained from the stem cell graft. Receptors originate from a human donor who donated a stem cell graft to a child with acute lymphoblastic leukemia.

The rearrangement uses TRBV5-1 and TRBJ1-1, with TRBD1 matching 7 bases. The ends lost 0 bases at V and 5 bases at J; junction bases unmatched: 4. The CDR3 spans 14 residues. CDR1 and CDR2 (germline): SGHRS, YFSETQ. The CDR3 nucleotides are TGCGCCAGCAGCTTGGAACAGGGGAGTACTGAAGCTTTCTTT. Translating gives CASSLEQGSTEAFF.

This clonotype was counted ten times or more. This chain joins TRBV5-4 and TRBJ2-5, with 9 nucleotides matching TRBD1. Trimming at V came to 4 bases and at J to 6 bases, leaving 10 bases not matched to a gene. The CDR3 loop spans 15 amino acids. CDR1 SGHNT and CDR2 YYREEE come from the germline V gene (reference sequence). The CDR3 region has the DNA TGTGCCAGCAGCCCAAAGGGGACAGGGAGACAGACCCAGTACTTC. Amino acids: CASSPKGTGRQTQYF.

This clonotype was counted many times. The chain couples TRBV5-5 to TRBJ2-5, with D perhaps matching TRBD2 (5 bases). The germline CDR1 and CDR2 sequences are SGHKS and YYEKEE (reference sequence). CDR3 length equals 16 residues. V lost 2 bases and J lost 5, with 19 bases in between. The CDR3 reads CASSFSASAEVETQYF. The CDR3 nucleotides are TGTGCCAGCAGCTTTTCGGCTAGTGCGGAGGTGGAGACCCAGTACTTC.

This clonotype was recorded at least ten times. This chain connects TRBV5-4 to TRBJ2-5; 7 nucleotides match TRBD2. Germline assignment: CDR1 SGHNT and CDR2 YYREEE (reference sequence). The CDR3 loop spans 15 amino acids. After removal of 0 bases from V and 3 bases from J, the junction contained 5 bases not matched to a gene. The CDR3, as DNA: TGTGCCAGCAGCTTGGCCGGGAGCGGGGAAGAGACCCAGTACTTC. Its protein product is CASSLAGSGEETQYF. Filled out from reference TRBV5-4 and TRBJ2-5, the complete variable domain reads ETGVTQSPTHLIKTRGQQVTLRCSSQSGHNTVSWYQQALGQGPQFIFQYYREEENGRGNFPPRFSGLQFPNYSSELNVNALELDDSALYLCASSLAGSGEETQYFGPGTRLLVL.

This clonotype came up many times. In DNA, the CDR3 is TGTGCCAGCAGCTTAGAGGCAGGTAGAGGAGAGACCCAGTACTTC. It encodes CASSLEAGRGETQYF. The V call is TRBV7-9, the J call TRBJ2-5; no clear D gene. In germline, CDR1 is SEHNR, CDR2 FQNEAQ (reference sequence). This CDR3 contains 15 residues. The V end lost 1 base, the J end lost 4 bases, and 13 bases lay between the germline ends.

In its sample, this clonotype was seen many times. The chain combines TRBV4-2 with TRBJ2-7; D ambiguous. V dropped 0 bases and J dropped 7 bases, with 4 bases sitting between them. Germline loops: CDR1 LGHNA, CDR2 YNFKEQ. This CDR3 region has 11 residues. CDR3 in DNA: TGTGCCAGCAGCCAAGACGGGGAGCAGTACTTC. This gives the protein CASSQDGEQYF.

This clonotype was seen a handful of times. This rearrangement joins TRBV6-1 to TRBJ1-1, with 8 nucleotides matching TRBD1. The CDR3 sequence is 16 residues long. The junction had 13 bases not matched to a gene; V was cut back by 6 bases and J by 4 bases. CDR1 is MNHNS, CDR2 SASEGT, per germline. CDR3 DNA: TGTGCCAGCAGCCGAGGCCTAACAGGGGGTGGCACTGAAGCTTTCTTT. This encodes CASSRGLTGGGTEAFF.

This clonotype was observed at least ten times. V is TRBV20-1 and J is TRBJ1-1, with D hard to call. From germline, CDR1 is DFQATT and CDR2 SNEGSKA (reference sequence). V lost 3 bases and J lost 2, with 10 bases in between. The CDR3 covers 13 residues. The chain's CDR3 is CSASWKKNTEAFF. CDR3 DNA sequence: TGCAGTGCTAGCTGGAAAAAAAACACTGAAGCTTTCTTT.

The table lists this clonotype with a few counts. The V call is TRBV29-1, the J call TRBJ2-7; possible D gene TRBD2, 6 bases. The CDR3 is 13 residues long. Germline V gene sequence: CDR1 SQVTM, CDR2 ANQGSEA. The ends were cut back, 7 bases at V and 0 bases at J, with 13 bases in the middle. The CDR3 region is CSAQAGLSYEQYF. The CDR3 DNA follows: TGCAGCGCCCAAGCGGGCCTCTCCTACGAGCAGTACTTC.

Ten or more counts support this clonotype. This chain joins TRBV6-5 and TRBJ1-4; possibly TRBD1 for D (5 bases). The CDR3 has 15 amino acids. The V and J ends lost 5 bases and 0 bases respectively, with 10 bases between them. In germline, CDR1 is MNHEY, CDR2 SVGAGI. The CDR3 spells CASSTDSSTNEKLFF. The DNA for the CDR3 is TGTGCCAGCAGTACCGACAGTTCAACTAATGAAAAACTGTTTTTT.

This clonotype was seen more than once but under ten times. The chain has TRBV24-1 and TRBJ2-3; 8 bases are a match to TRBD1. There are 14 residues in the CDR3. Per germline, CDR1 KGHDR and CDR2 SFDVKD. V shed 6 bases, J shed 6 bases, and the junction held 7 bases outside the gene matches. DNA for the CDR3: TGTGCCACCAGTACCGGACAGGGATGGGATACGCAGTATTTT. It translates to CATSTGQGWDTQYF.

The chain couples TRBV5-5 to TRBJ1-2; 7 bases map to TRBD1. The CDR3 contains 17 residues. V shed 3 bases, J shed 7 bases, and the junction held 18 bases outside the gene matches. CDR1 and CDR2 (germline): SGHKS, YYEKEE (reference sequence). In DNA form, the CDR3 reads TGTGCCAGCAGCTCGACGACCCTGACAGGGAGTTTCAGTGGCTACACCTTC. It codes for CASSSTTLTGSFSGYTF.

This clonotype was found many times. V usage is TRBV5-1 and J usage is TRBJ2-3, with 7 positions matching TRBD1. There are 14 residues in the CDR3. The trim removed 6 bases at V and 3 bases at J, leaving 7 bases unmatched. Per germline, CDR1 SGHRS and CDR2 YFSETQ. CDR3 coding DNA: TGCGCCAGCAACAGGGGCCAGAAGACAGATACGCAGTATTTT. The encoded protein is CASNRGQKTDTQYF.

This clonotype has a count of ten or more. V is TRBV5-1 and J is TRBJ2-1, with 8 bases aligning to TRBD1. With V trimmed by 3 bases and J by 4 bases, 3 bases remained unmatched. Germline CDR1 reads SGHRS; CDR2 reads YFSETQ. The CDR3 extends over 14 amino acids. The CDR3 spells CASSSRQGYNEQFF. The CDR3 DNA reads as TGCGCCAGCAGCTCCAGACAGGGGTACAATGAGCAGTTCTTC.

This clonotype was seen repeatedly, ten times or more. V usage is TRBV20-1 and J usage is TRBJ1-1; TRBD1 is a possible D gene (5 bases). Germline CDR1 reads DFQATT; CDR2 reads SNEGSKA (reference sequence). The CDR3 covers 17 residues. V was cut by 6 bases and J by 4 bases, with 27 bases left in between. In nucleotides, the CDR3 is TGCAGTGCCATCCCGCACCAGGGCCGAGGGCTAGGCACTGAAGCTTTCTTT. As protein: CSAIPHQGRGLGTEAFF.

Many counts were recorded for this clonotype. V usage is TRBV5-4 and J usage is TRBJ2-7; no clear D gene. Germline CDR1 reads SGHNT; CDR2 reads YYREEE (reference sequence). CDR3 size: 13 residues. V was cut by 0 bases and J by 3 bases, with 7 bases left in between. This CDR3 reads CASSLGKSYEQYF. The CDR3 DNA follows: TGTGCCAGCAGCTTGGGTAAGAGCTACGAGCAGTACTTC.

V usage is TRBV20-1 and J usage is TRBJ1-6; D gene unclear. CDR3 length: 12 amino acids. The germline V gene has CDR1 DFQATT and CDR2 SNEGSKA (reference sequence). Trimming took 3 bases from V and 7 from J, leaving 7 bases between them. The CDR3 is CSAREGNSPLHF. Here the CDR3 DNA reads TGCAGTGCTAGGGAGGGAAATTCACCCCTCCACTTT.